The entry below gives a single T cell receptor beta chain sequence along with its context. The sample comes from a study of blood T cell repertoires in COVID-19. Study-wide background: The study drew acute and convalescent COVID-19 samples from the United States, Italy and Spain.

Original data processing: By means of reference gene primer amplification, nucleated cell counts were estimated. TCRdb's table, derived via immunoSEQ multiplex PCR, lists solely in-frame clones and lacks some. The V and J calls and clone size come from that table; D and trimming were worked out from the DNA. The table records roughly 150,000 clones, around 80% of them present only once. The CDR3 runs to 14 residues. The V gene lost 1 base and the J gene lost 6 bases, with 10 bases spanning the gap. Germline assignment: CDR1 SGHAT and CDR2 FQNNGV. Participants had their cohort set by participant-reported clinical history. The recovered donors of Cohort 3 showed two negative PCRs, clearance, or symptom resolution.

The sequenced sample was PBMCs or T cells enriched from blood (not recorded which). The V gene is TRBV11-2, the J gene TRBJ2-1; D uncertain. This receptor was taken from a woman aged 60-70 years who had recovered from COVID-19. CDR3 DNA sequence: TGTGCCAGCAGCTTAGTCCCGCAGTTCAATGAGCAGTTCTTC. Protein sequence: CASSLVPQFNEQFF.